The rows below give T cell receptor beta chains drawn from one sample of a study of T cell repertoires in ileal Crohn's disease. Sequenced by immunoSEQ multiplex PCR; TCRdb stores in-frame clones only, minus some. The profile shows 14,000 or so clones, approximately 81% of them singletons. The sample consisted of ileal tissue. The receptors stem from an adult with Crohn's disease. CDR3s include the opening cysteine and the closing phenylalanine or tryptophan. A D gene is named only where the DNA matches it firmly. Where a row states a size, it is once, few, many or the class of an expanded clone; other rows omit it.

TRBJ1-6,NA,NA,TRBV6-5,CASRRDRNYNSPLHF,TGTGCCAGCCGCCGAGACAGGAACTATAATTCACCCCTCCACTTT
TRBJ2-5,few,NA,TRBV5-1,CASGAAQRLGEETQYF,TGCGCCAGCGGTGCCGCCCAACGACTAGGGGAAGAGACCCAGTACTTC
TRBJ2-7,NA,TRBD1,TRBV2,CASGRDRVHEQYF,TGTGCCAGTGGGAGGGACAGGGTGCACGAGCAGTACTTC
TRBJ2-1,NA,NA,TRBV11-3,CASSPETGNEQFF,TGTGCCAGCAGCCCCGAAACGGGCAATGAGCAGTTCTTC
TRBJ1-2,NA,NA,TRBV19,CASRGALDYGYTF,TGTGCCAGTAGGGGGGCGCTGGACTATGGCTACACCTTC
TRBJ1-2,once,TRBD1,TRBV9,CASSVGTDRGSGYTF,TGTGCCAGCAGCGTCGGAACCGACAGGGGTAGCGGCTACACCTTC
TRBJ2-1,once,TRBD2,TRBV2,CASNAGLAVNEQFF,TGTGCCAGCAACGCGGGACTAGCGGTAAATGAGCAGTTCTTC
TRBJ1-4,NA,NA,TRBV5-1,CASSYSGTRDEKLFF,TGCGCCAGCAGCTACTCCGGGACAAGGGATGAAAAACTGTTTTTT
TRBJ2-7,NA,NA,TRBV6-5,CASRRWDTPYEQYF,TGTGCCAGCCGGAGGTGGGACACCCCCTACGAGCAGTACTTC
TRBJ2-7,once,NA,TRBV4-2,CASSPSGGNEQYF,TGTGCCAGCAGCCCCTCGGGCGGGAACGAGCAGTACTTC
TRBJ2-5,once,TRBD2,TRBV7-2,CASSFRTSGGGETQYF,TGTGCCAGCAGCTTCAGGACTAGCGGGGGGGGAGAGACCCAGTACTTC
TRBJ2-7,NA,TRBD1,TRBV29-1,CSASSTGSGEQYF,TGCAGCGCCTCTTCGACAGGGTCCGGCGAGCAGTACTTC
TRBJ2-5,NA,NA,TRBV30,CAWTKRRGSETQYF,TGTGCCTGGACCAAACGGAGGGGAAGCGAGACCCAGTACTTC
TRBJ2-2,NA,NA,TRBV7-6,CASSLVSRGGGELFF,TGTGCCAGCAGCTTAGTTAGCAGGGGTGGCGGGGAGCTGTTTTTT